This TCR beta chain was identified in a study of shared clonotypes between healthy human individuals (dated by TCRdb to the early 2020s). At the level of the whole study: The cohort included a few men and a couple of women between 18 and 49 years of age. Each donor's leukapheresis produced roughly between about 0.8 and 8.9 billion PBMCs. Blood TCR repertoires of four to six healthy adults were deeply sequenced to estimate repertoire size and the extent of clonotype sharing between individuals. Libraries were prepared and TCR repertoires were sequenced by different laboratories using diverse techniques, in order to increase sequencing depth and limit assay-specific biases. For each donor, CD4 naive and CD4 memory were each given three plates, CD8 naive was given two plates, and CD8 memory was given one plate. Overall study outcomes, separate from this receptor: Even with the large sequencing depth, rarefaction of the sorted-subset datasets indicated that sequencing was incomplete. Naive subsets generally had larger estimated clonotype richness than memory subsets did. Sharing across a few donors was observed for approximately 4.6% of naive CD4, 3% to 4% of naive CD8, 2% to 2.5% of memory CD4, and around 0.44% of memory CD8 clonotypes. Pairwise subsampling led to the expectation that sequencing depth would affect the degree of clonotype sharing among donors. Only blood was sampled, and tissue TCR repertoires likely differ from those in blood. The genetic and exposure-history diversity represented was limited by the small number of donors. Higher generation probabilities were observed for clonotypes shared by all four sorted-subset donors than for non-shared clonotypes.

CDR1 is given as SEHNR and CDR2 as FQNEAQ, both from the germline V gene (reference sequence). V is trimmed back by 1 base and J by 5 bases, and the junction contains 4 bases that no gene match accounts for. The CDR3 runs 16 amino acids, cysteine and phenylalanine included. Only the CDR3 part of the read is kept: 48 bases, read in frame from the first base. Notes on this clone: Its antigen is currently not known. Nothing much larger sits one base from this clone, and base qualities are not available.

CD8 naive samples were obtained by positive selection for CCR7 among CD45RO-negative cells, yielding a CD45RA+CCR7+ population from which TemRA cells were excluded. Donors were healthy HIV-negative adults with no recently reported acute infections or vaccinations. Every donor was a Caucasian adult living in Nashville, Tennessee, USA. Blood was obtained by leukapheresis, after which PBMCs were separated by Ficoll-Histopaque density gradient centrifugation and cryopreserved in liquid nitrogen vapor phase. Purity and quantity of every magnetically sorted T cell population were checked by analytical flow cytometry. Genomic DNA was isolated from every sorted fraction and measured by UV absorbance on a Nanodrop 2000c. Using the deep immunoSEQ assay, multiplex PCR amplified TCR CDR3 regions from genomic DNA. Extracted genomic DNA from each cell subset was spread evenly across all wells of several immunoSEQ 96-well plates, with each plate serving as a replicate. Each replicate PCR for sorted subsets received roughly 200 ng genomic DNA, equal to roughly 30,000 T cell genomes. Purified libraries were quantified with a Qubit 3.0 fluorometer, sized on a Bioanalyzer 2100, and re-quantified with the KAPA Library Quantification kit. A separate single-read 150-cycle Illumina NextSeq 550 flow cell was used to sequence each immunoSEQ 96-well plate. The paper's processing steps were these. The immunoSEQ output contained only junctional sequences without quality scores, so filtering could not match that applied to full-length reads. To assign V/J genes and CDR3, sequences were annotated using PyIR, a Python wrapper for IgBLAST v1.9, with IMGT germline references. Reads were filtered out if the reads had weak V/J assignments (E-value above 1e-6), no CDR3, stop codons, out-of-frame junctions, or ambiguous translated residues. V3J clonotypes were defined as sequences sharing an identical inferred V gene, J gene, and CDR3 amino acid sequence. Percentage overlap between repertoires was computed as shared unique clonotypes divided by the size of the smaller repertoire. Richness of each repertoire was evaluated using RTK rarefaction, the Chao1 estimator, and Recon v2.1 estimates of unobserved clonotypes. Generation probabilities were computed with OLGA for all TCRbeta clonotypes obtained by the gDNA method from four donors. Sourced from immuneACCESS, this table was stored by TCRdb with only in-frame sequences that have V and J called. A share of the clones is absent; for the studies checked, an unresolved V gene accounts for under half, and the remainder has no known explanation. That table supplies the V and J calls and clone size; D and trimming were determined from the DNA. The sample contains about 1.9 million clones, over 85% of them found a single time. Around 1.8% of the sample comes from the top ten.

The origin of this receptor is a man aged 18 to 29 in good health. Some clones in this sample may be carry-over from other donors' samples. In this chain, TRBV7-9 is recombined with TRBJ2-1, with 11 bases matching TRBD2. Sequences were obtained from naive CD8+ T cells from PBMCs. What this sample's cell subset or site label stands for: CD45RA+CCR7+. In nucleotide form, the sequence is TGTGCCAGCAGCTTAGAACTAGCGGGAGCGGACAATGAGCAGTTCTTC. This yields the protein CASSLELAGADNEQFF.